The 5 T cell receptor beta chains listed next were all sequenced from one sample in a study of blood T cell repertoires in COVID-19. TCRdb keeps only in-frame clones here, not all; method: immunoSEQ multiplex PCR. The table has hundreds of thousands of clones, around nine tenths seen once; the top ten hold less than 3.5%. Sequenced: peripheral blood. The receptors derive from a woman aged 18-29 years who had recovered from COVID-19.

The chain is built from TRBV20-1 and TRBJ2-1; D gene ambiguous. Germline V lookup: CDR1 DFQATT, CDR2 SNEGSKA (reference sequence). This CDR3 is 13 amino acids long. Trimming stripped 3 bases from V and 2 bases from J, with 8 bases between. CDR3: CSASTGTYNEQFF. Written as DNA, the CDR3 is TGCAGTGCTAGTACCGGTACCTACAATGAGCAGTTCTTC.

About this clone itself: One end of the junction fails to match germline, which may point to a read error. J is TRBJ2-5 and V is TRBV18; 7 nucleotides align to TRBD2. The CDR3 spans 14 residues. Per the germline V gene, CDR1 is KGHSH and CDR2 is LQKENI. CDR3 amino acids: CASSPLAYQETQYF. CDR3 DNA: TGTGCCAGCTCTCCACTAGCGTACCAAGAGACCCAGTACTTC.

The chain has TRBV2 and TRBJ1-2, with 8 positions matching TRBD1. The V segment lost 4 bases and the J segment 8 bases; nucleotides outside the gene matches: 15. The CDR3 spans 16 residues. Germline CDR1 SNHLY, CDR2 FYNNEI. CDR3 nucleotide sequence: TGTGCCAGCAGTGCGGACAGGGTAAATTCTAGGGGCGGCTACACCTTC. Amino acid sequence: CASSADRVNSRGGYTF.

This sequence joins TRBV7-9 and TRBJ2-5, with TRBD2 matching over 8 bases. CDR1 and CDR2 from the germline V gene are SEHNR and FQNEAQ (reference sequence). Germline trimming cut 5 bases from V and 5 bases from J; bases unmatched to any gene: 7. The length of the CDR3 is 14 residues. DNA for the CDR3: TGTGCCAGCAGCGATAGCGGGACTAGGGAGACCCAGTACTTC. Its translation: CASSDSGTRETQYF.

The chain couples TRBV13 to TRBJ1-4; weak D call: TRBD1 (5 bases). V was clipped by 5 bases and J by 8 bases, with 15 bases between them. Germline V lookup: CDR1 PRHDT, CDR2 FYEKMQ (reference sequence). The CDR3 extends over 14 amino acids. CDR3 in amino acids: CASSGQGFGEKLFF. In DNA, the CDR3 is TGTGCCAGCAGCGGACAAGGGTTCGGGGAAAAACTGTTTTTT.